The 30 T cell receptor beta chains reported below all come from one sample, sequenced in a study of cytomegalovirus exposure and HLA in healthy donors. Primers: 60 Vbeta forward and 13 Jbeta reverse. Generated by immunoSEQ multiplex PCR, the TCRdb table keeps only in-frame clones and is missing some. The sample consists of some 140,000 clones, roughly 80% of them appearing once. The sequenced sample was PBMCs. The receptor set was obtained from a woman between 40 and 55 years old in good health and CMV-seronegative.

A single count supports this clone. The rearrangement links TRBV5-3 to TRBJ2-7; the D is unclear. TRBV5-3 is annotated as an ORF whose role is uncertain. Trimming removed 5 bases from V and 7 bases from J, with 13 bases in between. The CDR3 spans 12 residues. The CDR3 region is CARSLVPWEQYF. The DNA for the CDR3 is TGTGCCAGAAGTTTAGTTCCGTGGGAGCAGTACTTC.

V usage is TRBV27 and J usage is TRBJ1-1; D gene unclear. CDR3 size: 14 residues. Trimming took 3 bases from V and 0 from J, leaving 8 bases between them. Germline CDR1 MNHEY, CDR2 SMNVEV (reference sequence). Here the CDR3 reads CASSLLGVNTEAFF. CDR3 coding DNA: TGTGCCAGCAGTTTGCTCGGAGTGAACACTGAAGCTTTCTTT.

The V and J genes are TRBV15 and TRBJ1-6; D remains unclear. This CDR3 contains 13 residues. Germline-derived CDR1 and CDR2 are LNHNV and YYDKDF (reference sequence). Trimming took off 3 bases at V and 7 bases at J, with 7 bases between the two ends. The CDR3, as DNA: TGTGCCACCAGCAGGGGCAGAAATTCACCCCTCCACTTT. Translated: CATSRGRNSPLHF.

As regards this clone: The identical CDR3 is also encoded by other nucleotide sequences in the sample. The CDR3, as DNA: TGTGCCAGCACCAAACAAGGGGTGAACACTGAAGCTTTCTTT. Translating it yields CASTKQGVNTEAFF. The chain joins TRBV2 to TRBJ1-1; TRBD1 might be the D (5 bases). The CDR3 runs 14 residues. Germline values: CDR1 SNHLY, CDR2 FYNNEI. Trimming removed 7 bases at V and 0 bases at J, with 12 bases between.

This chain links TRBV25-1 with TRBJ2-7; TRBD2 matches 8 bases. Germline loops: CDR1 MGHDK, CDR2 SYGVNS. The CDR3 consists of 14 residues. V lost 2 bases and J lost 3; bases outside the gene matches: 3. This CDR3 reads CASSESGSHYEQYF. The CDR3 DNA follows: TGTGCCAGCAGTGAAAGCGGGAGCCACTACGAGCAGTACTTC.

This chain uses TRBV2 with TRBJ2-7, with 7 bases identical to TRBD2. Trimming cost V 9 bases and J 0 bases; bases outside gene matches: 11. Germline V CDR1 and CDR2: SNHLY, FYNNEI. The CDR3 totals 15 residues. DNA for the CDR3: TGTGCCAGTGGGGGGGTCCCGGGTTTCTCCTACGAGCAGTACTTC. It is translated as CASGGVPGFSYEQYF. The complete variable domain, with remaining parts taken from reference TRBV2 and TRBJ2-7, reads EPEVTQTPSHQVTQMGQEVILRCVPISNHLYFYWYRQILGQKVEFLVSFYNNEISEKSEIFDDQFSVERPDGSNFTLKIRSTKLEDSAMYFCASGGVPGFSYEQYFGPGTRLTVT.

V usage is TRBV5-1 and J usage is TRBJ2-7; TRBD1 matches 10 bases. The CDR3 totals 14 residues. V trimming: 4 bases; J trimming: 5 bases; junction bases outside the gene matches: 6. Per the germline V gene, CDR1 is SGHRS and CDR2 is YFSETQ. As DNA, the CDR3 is TGCGCCAGCAGCCCGGGACAGGGGAGCGACGAGCAGTACTTC. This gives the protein CASSPGQGSDEQYF. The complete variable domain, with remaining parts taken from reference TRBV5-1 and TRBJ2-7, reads KAGVTQTPRYLIKTRGQQVTLSCSPISGHRSVSWYQQTPGQGLQFLFEYFSETQRNKGNFPGRFSGRQFSNSRSEMNVSTLELGDSALYLCASSPGQGSDEQYFGPGTRLTVT.

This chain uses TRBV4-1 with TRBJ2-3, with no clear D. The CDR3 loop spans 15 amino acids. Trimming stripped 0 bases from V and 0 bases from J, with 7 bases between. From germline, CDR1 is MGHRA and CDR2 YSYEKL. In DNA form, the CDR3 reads TGCGCCAGCAGCCAAGAAATCGGGAGCACAGATACGCAGTATTTT. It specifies CASSQEIGSTDTQYF.

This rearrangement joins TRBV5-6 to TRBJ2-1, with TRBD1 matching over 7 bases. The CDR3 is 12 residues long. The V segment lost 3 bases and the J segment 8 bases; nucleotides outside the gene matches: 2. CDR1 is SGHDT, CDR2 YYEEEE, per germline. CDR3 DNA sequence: TGTGCCAGCAGCTACCAGGGGGATGAGCAGTTCTTC. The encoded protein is CASSYQGDEQFF. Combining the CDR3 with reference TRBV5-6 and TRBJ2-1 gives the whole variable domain DAGVTQSPTHLIKTRGQQVTLRCSPKSGHDTVSWYQQALGQGPQFIFQYYEEEERQRGNFPDRFSGHQFPNYSSELNVNALLLGDSALYLCASSYQGDEQFFGPGTRLTVL.

The CDR3 nucleotides are TGTGCCAGTAGTTCGACAGGGGCAGAAGGCTACACCTTC. Protein product: CASSSTGAEGYTF. The rearrangement uses TRBV19 and TRBJ1-2; 8 bases are shared with TRBD1. V shed 5 bases, J shed 8 bases, and the junction held 7 bases outside the gene matches. This CDR3 region has 13 residues. The germline V gene has CDR1 LNHDA and CDR2 SQIVND (reference sequence).

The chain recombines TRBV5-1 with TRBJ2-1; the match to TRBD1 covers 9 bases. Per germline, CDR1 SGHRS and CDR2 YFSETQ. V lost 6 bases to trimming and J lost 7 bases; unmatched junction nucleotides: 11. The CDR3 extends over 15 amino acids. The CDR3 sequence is CASTLGTGIGNEQFF. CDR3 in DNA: TGCGCCAGCACCCTCGGGACAGGGATCGGAAATGAGCAGTTCTTC.

The CDR3 sequence: CASRPTGGGDTGELFF. The DNA of the CDR3 is TGCGCCAGCAGGCCAACAGGCGGCGGGGACACCGGGGAGCTGTTTTTT. The V and J genes are TRBV5-1 and TRBJ2-2, with a possible D match to TRBD2 (6 bases). Germline assignment: CDR1 SGHRS and CDR2 YFSETQ. This CDR3 spans 16 amino acids. Deletions cut 5 bases from V and 3 bases from J, with 17 bases between.

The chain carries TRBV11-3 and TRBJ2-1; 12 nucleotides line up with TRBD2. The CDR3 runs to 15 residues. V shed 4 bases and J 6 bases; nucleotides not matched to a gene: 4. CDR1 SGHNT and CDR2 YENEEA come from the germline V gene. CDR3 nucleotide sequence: TGTGCCAGCAGCTCGGGACTAGCGGGCTTCAATGAGCAGTTCTTC. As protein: CASSSGLAGFNEQFF.

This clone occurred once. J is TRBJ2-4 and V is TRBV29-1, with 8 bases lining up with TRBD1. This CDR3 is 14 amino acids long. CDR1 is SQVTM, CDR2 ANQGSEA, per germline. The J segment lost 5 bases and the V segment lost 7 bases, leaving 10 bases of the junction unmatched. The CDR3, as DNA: TGCAGCGCCGGGACAGGCGGAGGCCAAAACATTCAGTACTTC. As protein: CSAGTGGGQNIQYF.

The CDR3 region has the DNA TGTGCCAGCAGTTCACAGGGCGACTATGGCTACACCTTC. It translates to CASSSQGDYGYTF. The chain employs TRBV6-6 and TRBJ1-2; D may be TRBD1 (6 bases). The CDR3 contains 13 residues. The germline V and J ends were trimmed by 4 bases and 3 bases, with 9 bases remaining between them. The germline gives CDR1 MNHNY, CDR2 SVGAGI (reference sequence).

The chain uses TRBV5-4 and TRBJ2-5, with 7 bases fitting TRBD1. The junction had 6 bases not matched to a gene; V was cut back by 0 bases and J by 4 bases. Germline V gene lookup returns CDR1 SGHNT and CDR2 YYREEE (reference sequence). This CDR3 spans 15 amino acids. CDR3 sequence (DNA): TGTGCCAGCAGCTTGGCAGGGGGACCGGGAGAGACCCAGTACTTC. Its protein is CASSLAGGPGETQYF. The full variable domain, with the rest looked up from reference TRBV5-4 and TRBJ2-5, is ETGVTQSPTHLIKTRGQQVTLRCSSQSGHNTVSWYQQALGQGPQFIFQYYREEENGRGNFPPRFSGLQFPNYSSELNVNALELDDSALYLCASSLAGGPGETQYFGPGTRLLVL.

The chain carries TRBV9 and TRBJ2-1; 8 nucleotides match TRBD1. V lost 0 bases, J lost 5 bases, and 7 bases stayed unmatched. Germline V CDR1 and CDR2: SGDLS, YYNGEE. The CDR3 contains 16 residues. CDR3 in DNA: TGTGCCAGCAGCGTAGGGTTCCAGGGGGCCCACAATGAGCAGTTCTTC. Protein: CASSVGFQGAHNEQFF.

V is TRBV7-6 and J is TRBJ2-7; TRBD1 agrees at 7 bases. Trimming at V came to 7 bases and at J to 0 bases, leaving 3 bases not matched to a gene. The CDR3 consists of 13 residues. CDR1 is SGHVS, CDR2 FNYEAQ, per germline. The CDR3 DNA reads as TGTGCCAGCAAGAGGGACAGCTCCTACGAGCAGTACTTC. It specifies CASKRDSSYEQYF.

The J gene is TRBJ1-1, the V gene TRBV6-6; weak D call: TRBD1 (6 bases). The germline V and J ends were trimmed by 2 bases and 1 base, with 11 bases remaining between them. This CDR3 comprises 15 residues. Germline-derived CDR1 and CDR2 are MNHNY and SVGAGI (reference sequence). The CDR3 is CASSYPSGQNTEAFF. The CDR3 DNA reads TGTGCCAGCAGTTACCCCTCGGGACAGAACACTGAAGCTTTCTTT.

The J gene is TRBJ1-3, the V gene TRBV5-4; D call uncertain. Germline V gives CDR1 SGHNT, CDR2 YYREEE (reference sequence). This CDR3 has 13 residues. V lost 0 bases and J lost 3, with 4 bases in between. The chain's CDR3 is CASSLDSGNTIYF. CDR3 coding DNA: TGTGCCAGCAGCTTGGACAGTGGAAACACCATATATTTT.

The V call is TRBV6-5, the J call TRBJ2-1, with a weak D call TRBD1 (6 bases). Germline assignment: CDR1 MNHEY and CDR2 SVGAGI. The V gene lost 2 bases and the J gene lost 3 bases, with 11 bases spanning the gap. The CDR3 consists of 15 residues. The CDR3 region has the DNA TGTGCCAGCAGTTACGGGCAGGGGAACTACAATGAGCAGTTCTTC. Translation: CASSYGQGNYNEQFF.

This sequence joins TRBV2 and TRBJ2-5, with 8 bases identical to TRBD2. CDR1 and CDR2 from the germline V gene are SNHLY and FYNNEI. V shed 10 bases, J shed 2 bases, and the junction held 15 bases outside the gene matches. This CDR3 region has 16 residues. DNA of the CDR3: TGTGCCACCTTCAGCGGGGGCCCTCCCGATCAAGAGACCCAGTACTTC. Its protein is CATFSGGPPDQETQYF.

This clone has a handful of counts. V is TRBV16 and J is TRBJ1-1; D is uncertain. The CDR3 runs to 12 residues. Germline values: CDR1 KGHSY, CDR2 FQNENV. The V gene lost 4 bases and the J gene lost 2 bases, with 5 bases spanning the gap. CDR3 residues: CASSRANTEAFF. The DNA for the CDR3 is TGTGCCAGCAGCCGGGCAAACACTGAAGCTTTCTTT.

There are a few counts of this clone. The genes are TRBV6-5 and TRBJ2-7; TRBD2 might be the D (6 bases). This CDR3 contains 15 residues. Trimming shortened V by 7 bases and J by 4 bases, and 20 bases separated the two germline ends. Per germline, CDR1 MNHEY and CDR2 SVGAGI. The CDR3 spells CASTSGVGLRYEQYF. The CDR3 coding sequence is TGTGCCAGCACCTCGGGGGTGGGCCTACGATACGAGCAGTACTTC.

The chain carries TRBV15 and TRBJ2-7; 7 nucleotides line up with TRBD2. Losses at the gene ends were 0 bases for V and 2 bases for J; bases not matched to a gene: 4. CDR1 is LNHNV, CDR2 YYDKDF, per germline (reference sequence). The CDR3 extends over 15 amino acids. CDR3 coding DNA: TGTGCCACCAGCAGAGATCGGAGCGGGGCCTACGAGCAGTACTTC. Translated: CATSRDRSGAYEQYF.

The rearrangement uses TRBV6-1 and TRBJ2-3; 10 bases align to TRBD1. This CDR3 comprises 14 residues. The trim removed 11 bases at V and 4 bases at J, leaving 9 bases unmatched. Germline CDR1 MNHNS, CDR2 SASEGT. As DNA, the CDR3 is TGTGCCGTCACCCAGGGACAGGGGTCAGATACGCAGTATTTT. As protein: CAVTQGQGSDTQYF.

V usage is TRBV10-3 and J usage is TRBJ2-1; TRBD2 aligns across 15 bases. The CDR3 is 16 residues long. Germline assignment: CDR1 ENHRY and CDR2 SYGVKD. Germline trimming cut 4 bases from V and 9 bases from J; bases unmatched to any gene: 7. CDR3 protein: CAISGGTSGGMSEQFF. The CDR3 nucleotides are TGTGCCATCAGTGGGGGGACTAGCGGGGGGATGAGTGAGCAGTTCTTC.

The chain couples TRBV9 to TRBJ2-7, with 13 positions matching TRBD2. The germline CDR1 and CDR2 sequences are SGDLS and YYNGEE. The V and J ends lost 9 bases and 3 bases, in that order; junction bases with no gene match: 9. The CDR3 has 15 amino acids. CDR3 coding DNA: TGTGCCAACATGGGGGGGACTAGCGGGATCTACGAGCAGTACTTC. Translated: CANMGGTSGIYEQYF.

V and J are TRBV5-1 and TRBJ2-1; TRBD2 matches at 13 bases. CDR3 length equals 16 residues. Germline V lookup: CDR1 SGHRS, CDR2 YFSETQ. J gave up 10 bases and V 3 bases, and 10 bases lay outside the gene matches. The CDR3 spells CASSWIRTSGGGEQFF. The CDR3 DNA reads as TGCGCCAGCAGCTGGATAAGGACTAGCGGGGGCGGAGAGCAGTTCTTC.

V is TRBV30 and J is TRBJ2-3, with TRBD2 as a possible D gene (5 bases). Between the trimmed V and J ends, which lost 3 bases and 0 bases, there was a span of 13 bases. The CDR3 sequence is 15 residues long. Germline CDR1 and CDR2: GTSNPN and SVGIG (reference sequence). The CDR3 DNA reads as TGTGCCTGGAGGGGGAGCGGAAGTAGCACAGATACGCAGTATTTT. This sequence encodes CAWRGSGSSTDTQYF.